This paragraph covers one TCR beta chain sequence. Its antigen is not identified. At one end the junction does not follow the germline gene, possibly because of a read error. Other DNA sequences of this sample code for an identical CDR3. The data were obtained in a study of cytomegalovirus exposure and HLA in healthy donors. The PCR ran on 60 Vbeta and 13 Jbeta primers. Sequencing used immunoSEQ multiplex PCR; TCRdb keeps in-frame clones, though not all of them. This sample yields roughly 110,000 clones, of which roughly 82% are seen a single time; approximately 10% belongs to the top ten. Regarding the study as a whole: With later analysis, a missense DCLRE1C variant became linked to TCR beta V- and J-gene trimming. The authors reported that TCR beta sequences could predict HLA-A and HLA-B alleles. These predictions were accurate for most subjects in the first cohort. DRB1 had the most TCR associations and HLA-C the fewest, a later analysis found, with rates varying by HLA locus.

This CDR3 is 18 amino acids long. Germline values: CDR1 LNHNV, CDR2 YYDKDF (reference sequence). The sample taken for sequencing was PBMCs. This chain connects TRBV15 to TRBJ1-2; the match to TRBD1 covers 9 bases. This sequence originates from a man aged 40-55 years in good health and CMV-seropositive. This CDR3 is CVTSREGLAPGQGLGYTF. In nucleotides, the CDR3 is TGTGTCACCAGCAGAGAGGGGTTAGCTCCGGGACAGGGTCTTGGCTACACCTTC.